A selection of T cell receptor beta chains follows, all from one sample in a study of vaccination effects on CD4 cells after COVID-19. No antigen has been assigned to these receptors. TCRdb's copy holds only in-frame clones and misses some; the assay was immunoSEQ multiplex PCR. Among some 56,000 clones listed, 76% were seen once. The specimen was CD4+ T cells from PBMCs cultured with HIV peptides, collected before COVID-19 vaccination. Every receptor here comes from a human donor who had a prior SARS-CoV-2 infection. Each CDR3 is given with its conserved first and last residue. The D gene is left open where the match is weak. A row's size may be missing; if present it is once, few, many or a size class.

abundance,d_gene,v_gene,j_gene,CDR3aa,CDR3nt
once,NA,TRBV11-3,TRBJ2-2,CASSLGAGSGELFF,TGTGCCAGCAGCTTAGGAGCTGGCAGCGGGGAGCTGTTTTTT
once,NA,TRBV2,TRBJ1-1,CASTERTHEAFF,TGTGCCAGCACGGAGCGAACTCACGAAGCTTTCTTT
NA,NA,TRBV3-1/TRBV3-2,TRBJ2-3,CASSQVIRDTQYF,TGTGCCAGCAGCCAAGTAATAAGAGATACGCAGTATTTT
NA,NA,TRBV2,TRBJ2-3,CASSALLYSTDTQYF,TGTGCCAGCAGTGCGTTATTATATAGCACAGATACGCAGTATTTT
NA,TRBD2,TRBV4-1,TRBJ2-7,CASSQASGGYSYEQYF,TGCGCCAGCAGCCAAGCATCGGGGGGATACTCCTACGAGCAGTACTTC
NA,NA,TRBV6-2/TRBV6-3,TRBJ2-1,CASSSLGPILASNEQFF,TGTGCCAGCAGTTCCCTCGGCCCCATACTAGCTTCCAATGAGCAGTTCTTC
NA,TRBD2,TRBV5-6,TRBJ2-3,CASSLVAGGTDTQYF,TGTGCCAGCAGCTTGGTGGCGGGAGGGACAGATACGCAGTATTTT
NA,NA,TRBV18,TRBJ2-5,CASSPPLYRTETQYF,TGTGCCAGCTCACCACCCCTGTATCGGACGGAGACCCAGTACTTC
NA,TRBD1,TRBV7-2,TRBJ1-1,CASSSQGASPEAFF,TGTGCCAGCAGCTCGCAGGGGGCGAGCCCTGAAGCTTTCTTT
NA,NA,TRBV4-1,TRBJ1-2,CASGEGGRGRVKYHGYTF,TGCGCCAGCGGTGAAGGTGGTCGTGGCAGGGTAAAGTACCATGGCTACACCTTC
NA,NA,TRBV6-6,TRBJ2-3,CASRVTDTQYF,TGTGCCAGCAGGGTAACAGATACGCAGTATTTT
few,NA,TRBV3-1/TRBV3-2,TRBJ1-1,CASSRDLRGTEAFF,TGTGCCAGCAGTCGGGACCTAAGGGGGACTGAAGCTTTCTTT
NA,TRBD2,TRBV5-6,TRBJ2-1,CASSEPGTTNEQFF,TGTGCCAGCAGCGAACCCGGGACTACAAATGAGCAGTTCTTC
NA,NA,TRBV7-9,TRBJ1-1,CASSLQGNTEAFF,TGTGCCAGCAGCTTACAGGGGAACACTGAAGCTTTCTTT
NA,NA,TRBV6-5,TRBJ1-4,CASRDSLRANEKLFF,TGTGCCAGCCGGGATTCTCTCAGGGCTAATGAAAAACTGTTTTTT
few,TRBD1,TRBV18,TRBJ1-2,CASSPDGTGPYYGYTF,TGTGCCAGCTCGCCTGATGGGACAGGCCCATACTATGGCTACACCTTC
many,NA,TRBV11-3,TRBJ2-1,CASSQDGGRGNEQFF,TGTGCCAGCAGCCAGGATGGAGGGCGAGGCAATGAGCAGTTCTTC
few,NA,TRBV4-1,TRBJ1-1,CASSQGTGLYTEAFF,TGCGCCAGCAGCCAAGGGACCGGACTCTACACTGAAGCTTTCTTT
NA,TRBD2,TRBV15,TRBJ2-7,CATSRAGVYEQYF,TGTGCCACCAGCAGGGCGGGGGTCTACGAGCAGTACTTC
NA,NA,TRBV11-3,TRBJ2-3,CASSPGRGSTDTQYF,TGTGCCAGCAGCCCCGGACGGGGCTCCACAGATACGCAGTATTTT
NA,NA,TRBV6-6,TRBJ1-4,CASSYRVGGEGEKLFF,TGTGCCAGCAGCTACCGTGTTGGAGGGGAGGGTGAAAAACTGTTTTTT
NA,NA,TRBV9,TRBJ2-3,CASSVGPGPSTDTQYF,TGTGCCAGCAGCGTAGGCCCGGGACCAAGCACAGATACGCAGTATTTT
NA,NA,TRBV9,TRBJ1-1,CASSVVGGRIGNTEAFF,TGTGCCAGCAGCGTAGTCGGGGGTCGGATCGGGAACACTGAAGCTTTCTTT